Sequencing of this T cell receptor beta chain was carried out in a study of blood T cell repertoires in COVID-19. At the level of the study: Both acute and convalescent COVID-19 samples were obtained from the United States, Italy and Spain. Sources were T cells, B-cell-depleted T cells, or PBMCs; the material itself was cDNA or gDNA.

The V gene lost 2 bases and the J gene lost 7 bases, with 6 bases spanning the gap. Germline CDR1 is SQVTM and CDR2 is ANQGSEA. The CDR3 spans 11 residues. The method was immunoSEQ multiplex PCR; TCRdb's version includes in-frame clones alone and lacks a portion of them. The profile shows around 200,000 clones, approximately 90% of them singletons. Participants, 18 to 89 years old, spanned about 26 US areas. Cohort 3 recovery required two negative PCRs, clearance, or symptom resolution. Sequenced sample: PBMCs or T cells enriched from blood (not recorded which). The chain carries TRBV29-1 and TRBJ2-1; D not certain. This sequence originates from a man aged 30 to 39 who had recovered from COVID-19. CDR3 nucleotides: TGCAGCGTTGAATCCCTTAATGAGCAGTTCTTC. Translating it yields CSVESLNEQFF.